The 23 T cell receptor beta chains below all came from one sample that was sequenced in a study of T cell repertoires in ileal Crohn's disease. TCRdb's copy holds only in-frame clones and misses some; the assay was immunoSEQ multiplex PCR. The sample includes 2,000 to 2,500 clones, around 86% seen only once; the top ten take 11%. Time point defined: neoterminal ileum biopsy at postoperative endoscopy, about 6 months after surgery. The sequencing input was ileal tissue. The source is an adult with Crohn's disease.

This clone was seen just once. This rearrangement joins TRBV2 to TRBJ2-7, with D hard to call. There are 13 residues in the CDR3. Between the trimmed V and J ends, which lost 3 bases and 3 bases, there was a span of 9 bases. Germline lookup yields CDR1 SNHLY and CDR2 FYNNEI. CDR3: CASSDHKLYEQYF. The CDR3 coding sequence is TGTGCCAGCAGTGACCACAAACTCTACGAGCAGTACTTC.

The genes are TRBV6-6 and TRBJ2-7; 9 bases agree with TRBD1. Germline values: CDR1 MNHNY, CDR2 SVGAGI (reference sequence). Losses at the gene ends were 2 bases for V and 6 bases for J; bases not matched to a gene: 5. The CDR3 has 14 amino acids. In DNA form, the CDR3 reads TGTGCCAGCAGTTACGGGACAGGGCTGGCCGAGCAGTACTTC. This sequence encodes CASSYGTGLAEQYF.

The chain carries TRBV27 and TRBJ2-7; a weak D match, TRBD2 (5 bases). The CDR3 is made up of 15 amino acids. Per germline, CDR1 MNHEY and CDR2 SMNVEV (reference sequence). Deletions cut 5 bases from V and 2 bases from J, with 16 bases between. CDR3 sequence: CASSLRTGAPYEQYF. CDR3 coding DNA: TGTGCCAGCAGTCTCAGGACTGGTGCGCCCTACGAGCAGTACTTC.

The V call is TRBV18, the J call TRBJ1-1; D not certain. The CDR3 totals 13 residues. The germline CDR1 and CDR2 sequences are KGHSH and LQKENI. Trimming removed 1 base from V and 2 bases from J, with 5 bases in between. The CDR3 sequence: CASSPRGNTEAFF. In DNA, the CDR3 is TGTGCCAGCTCACCACGAGGAAACACTGAAGCTTTCTTT.

The chain recombines TRBV2 with TRBJ1-1, with D hard to call. The ends were cut back, 6 bases at V and 0 bases at J, with 14 bases in the middle. Germline assignment: CDR1 SNHLY and CDR2 FYNNEI. The CDR3 totals 15 residues. The CDR3 region is CASREQNPMNTEAFF. The CDR3 region has the DNA TGTGCCAGCAGGGAACAAAACCCTATGAACACTGAAGCTTTCTTT.

V gene TRBV5-1 combines with J gene TRBJ1-5; 7 bases align to TRBD1. Losses at the gene ends were 4 bases for V and 5 bases for J; bases not matched to a gene: 6. Germline V gene sequence: CDR1 SGHRS, CDR2 YFSETQ. CDR3 length: 14 amino acids. CDR3: CASSPGTADQPQHF. Written as DNA, the CDR3 is TGCGCCAGCAGCCCGGGGACAGCCGATCAGCCCCAGCATTTT.

The chain couples TRBV19 to TRBJ2-5; no firm D call. The CDR3 loop spans 16 amino acids. Germline CDR1 and CDR2: LNHDA and SQIVND (reference sequence). V was clipped by 5 bases and J by 4 bases, with 20 bases between them. DNA for the CDR3: TGTGCCAGTAGTTCCCCCGAGGTGGGCCGGAGAGAGACCCAGTACTTC. Residues: CASSSPEVGRRETQYF. The full variable domain, rest sourced from reference TRBV19 and TRBJ2-5, is DGGITQSPKYLFRKEGQNVTLSCEQNLNHDAMYWYRQDPGQGLRLIYYSQIVNDFQKGDIAEGYSVSREKKESFPLTVTSAQKNPTAFYLCASSSPEVGRRETQYFGPGTRLLVL.

V usage is TRBV14 and J usage is TRBJ2-3, with D possibly being TRBD1 (6 bases). This CDR3 contains 14 residues. V lost 4 bases and J lost 4, with 12 bases in between. Germline V gene data show CDR1 as SGHDN and CDR2 as FVKESK. As DNA, the CDR3 is TGTGCCAGCAGCCCCCTGACAGGCTCAGATACGCAGTATTTT. It yields the protein CASSPLTGSDTQYF. Full variable domain (remainder filled in from reference TRBV14 and TRBJ2-3): EAGVTQFPSHSVIEKGQTVTLRCDPISGHDNLYWYRRVMGKEIKFLLHFVKESKQDESGMPNNRFLAERTGGTYSTLKVQPAELEDSGVYFCASSPLTGSDTQYFGPGTRLTVL.

The chain is built from TRBV4-3 and TRBJ1-4; D gene uncertain. In germline, CDR1 is LGHNA, CDR2 YSLEER. The ends were cut back, 0 bases at V and 6 bases at J, with 11 bases in the middle. The CDR3 consists of 15 residues. CDR3 DNA: TGCGCCAGCAGCCAAGAGAGCCAGAGATATGAAAAACTGTTTTTT. Translated: CASSQESQRYEKLFF.

The V call is TRBV6-5, the J call TRBJ2-1; 14 positions match TRBD2. With 2 bases clipped from V and 6 bases from J, the junction kept 3 bases outside the gene matches. CDR1 is MNHEY and CDR2 is SVGAGI in the germline V gene. The CDR3 sequence is 16 residues long. CDR3 coding DNA: TGTGCCAGCAGTTACGATGGGACTAGCGGGAGCAATGAGCAGTTCTTC. It specifies CASSYDGTSGSNEQFF.

This clone is labeled hyperexpanded. This rearrangement joins TRBV7-9 to TRBJ2-2, with 11 bases fitting TRBD2. The CDR3 length is 16 residues. V lost 7 bases, J lost 0 bases, and 4 bases stayed unmatched. In germline, CDR1 is SEHNR, CDR2 FQNEAQ (reference sequence). The CDR3: CASTGLAESNTGELFF. CDR3 DNA: TGTGCCAGCACGGGACTAGCGGAGTCGAACACCGGGGAGCTGTTTTTT.

The chain's CDR3 is CASSLLFSGYGYGYTF. The DNA for the CDR3 is TGTGCCAGCAGTTTACTGTTCTCAGGGTATGGGTATGGCTACACCTTC. V gene TRBV28 combines with J gene TRBJ1-2; the D gene is possibly TRBD1 (5 bases). This CDR3 has 16 amino acids. Germline V gene sequence: CDR1 MDHEN, CDR2 SYDVKM. Trimming took 2 bases from V and 5 from J, leaving 18 bases between them.

The chain joins TRBV12-1 to TRBJ2-7; the table gives TRBD1 as D, unverified against the DNA. TRBV12-1 is a pseudogene. This CDR3 has 14 amino acids. The CDR3, as DNA: TGTGCCAGCAGCTTCGACAGGGCCTCCTACGAGCAGTACTTC. It yields the protein CASSFDRASYEQYF.

This clone was recorded once. The genes are TRBV15 and TRBJ2-2; D is undetermined. This CDR3 region has 15 residues. Per the germline V gene, CDR1 is LNHNV and CDR2 is YYDKDF (reference sequence). The ends were cut back, 3 bases at V and 0 bases at J, with 8 bases in the middle. The DNA of the CDR3 is TGTGCCACCAGCAGGGATTTGGCGAACACCGGGGAGCTGTTTTTT. It codes for CATSRDLANTGELFF.

This chain joins TRBV9 and TRBJ2-3, with a weak D call TRBD1 (6 bases). In germline, CDR1 is SGDLS, CDR2 YYNGEE. V lost 4 bases, J lost 1 base, and 13 bases lay in between. There are 15 residues in the CDR3. CDR3 nucleotides: TGTGCCAGCAGCCAGAGGGGGTGGGGCACAGATACGCAGTATTTT. Residues: CASSQRGWGTDTQYF.

The chain uses TRBV7-2 and TRBJ2-3, with D possibly matching TRBD1 (6 bases). V dropped 5 bases and J dropped 2 bases, with 17 bases sitting between them. This CDR3 has 16 residues. Looked up from germline, CDR1 is SGHTA and CDR2 is FQGNSA. CDR3 sequence: CASSPWGRAATDTQYF. CDR3 nucleotide sequence: TGTGCCAGCAGCCCCTGGGGGCGGGCAGCCACAGATACGCAGTATTTT.

The genes are TRBV15 and TRBJ1-4; D is unresolved. CDR1 LNHNV and CDR2 YYDKDF come from the germline V gene (reference sequence). The ends were cut back, 3 bases at V and 6 bases at J, with 5 bases in the middle. This CDR3 is 12 amino acids long. The CDR3 sequence: CATSRADEKLFF. In nucleotides, the CDR3 is TGTGCCACCAGCAGGGCTGATGAAAAACTGTTTTTT.

The chain has TRBV5-1 and TRBJ1-1; 7 bases are shared with TRBD1. Trimming at V came to 7 bases and at J to 3 bases, leaving 9 bases not matched to a gene. There are 14 residues in the CDR3. CDR1 is SGHRS, CDR2 YFSETQ, per germline. The CDR3 region is CASSITGDDTEAFF. CDR3 DNA: TGCGCCAGCTCTATAACAGGGGACGACACTGAAGCTTTCTTT.

The rearrangement links TRBV28 to TRBJ1-3, with TRBD1 identical over 8 bases. This CDR3 is 16 amino acids long. Germline CDR1 reads MDHEN; CDR2 reads SYDVKM. With V trimmed by 4 bases and J by 4 bases, 9 bases remained unmatched. For the CDR3, the DNA is TGTGCCAGCAGTTACCCGGACAGGGTGGGAGGAAACACCATATATTTT. Encoded protein: CASSYPDRVGGNTIYF.

V usage is TRBV2 and J usage is TRBJ1-5, with a weak D call TRBD1 (5 bases). Deletions cut 4 bases from V and 6 bases from J, with 13 bases between. This CDR3 comprises 14 residues. Germline CDR1 SNHLY, CDR2 FYNNEI. CDR3 bases: TGTGCCAGCAGTGCGAGGGGCAACCGTCAGCCCCAGCATTTT. This codes for CASSARGNRQPQHF.

The chain couples TRBV29-1 to TRBJ2-6; D is undetermined. The CDR3 consists of 14 residues. Germline V gives CDR1 SQVTM, CDR2 ANQGSEA. The V end lost 4 bases, the J end lost 0 bases, and 7 bases lay between the germline ends. For the CDR3, the DNA is TGCAGCGTTGTAGCCTCCTCTGGGGCCAACGTCCTGACTTTC. It codes for CSVVASSGANVLTF. Supplemented by reference TRBV29-1 and TRBJ2-6, the full variable domain reads SAVISQKPSRDICQRGTSLTIQCQVDSQVTMMFWYRQQPGQSLTLIATANQGSEATYESGFVIDKFPISRPNLTFSTLTVSNMSPEDSSIYLCSVVASSGANVLTFGAGSRLTVL.

V usage is TRBV5-5 and J usage is TRBJ2-7; TRBD1 or TRBD2 may be the D gene (5 bases each). The CDR3 is made up of 16 amino acids. CDR1 and CDR2 from the germline V gene are SGHKS and YYEKEE (reference sequence). The V end lost 7 bases, the J end lost 1 base, and 21 bases lay between the germline ends. CDR3 residues: CASGAWGGLVSYEQYF. DNA for the CDR3: TGTGCCAGCGGAGCTTGGGGCGGGTTAGTTTCCTACGAGCAGTACTTC. The entire variable domain, with the rest obtained from reference TRBV5-5 and TRBJ2-7, is as follows: DAGVTQSPTHLIKTRGQQVTLRCSPISGHKSVSWYQQVLGQGPQFIFQYYEKEERGRGNFPDRFSARQFPNYSSELNVNALLLGDSALYLCASGAWGGLVSYEQYFGPGTRLTVT.

This chain connects TRBV11-2 to TRBJ2-2, with a weak D call TRBD1 (6 bases). The germline V gene has CDR1 SGHAT and CDR2 FQNNGV. The ends were cut back, 4 bases at V and 2 bases at J, with 8 bases in the middle. The CDR3 loop spans 14 amino acids. The chain's CDR3 is CASSSGTNTGELFF. CDR3 nucleotide sequence: TGTGCCAGCAGCTCCGGGACAAACACCGGGGAGCTGTTTTTT.